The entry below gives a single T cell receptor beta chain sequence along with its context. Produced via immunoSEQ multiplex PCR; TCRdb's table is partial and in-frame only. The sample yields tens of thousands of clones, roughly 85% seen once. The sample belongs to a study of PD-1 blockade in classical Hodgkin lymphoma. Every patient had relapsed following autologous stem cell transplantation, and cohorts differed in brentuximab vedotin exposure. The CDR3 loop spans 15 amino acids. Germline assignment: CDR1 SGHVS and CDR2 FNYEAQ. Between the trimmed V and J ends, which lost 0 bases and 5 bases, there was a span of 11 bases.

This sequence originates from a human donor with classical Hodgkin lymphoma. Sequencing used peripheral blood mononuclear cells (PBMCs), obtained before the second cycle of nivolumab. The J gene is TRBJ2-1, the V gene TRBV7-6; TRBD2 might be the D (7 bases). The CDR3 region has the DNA TGTGCCAGCAGCTTAGCGGGGGGGCCCGACAATGAGCAGTTCTTC. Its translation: CASSLAGGPDNEQFF.